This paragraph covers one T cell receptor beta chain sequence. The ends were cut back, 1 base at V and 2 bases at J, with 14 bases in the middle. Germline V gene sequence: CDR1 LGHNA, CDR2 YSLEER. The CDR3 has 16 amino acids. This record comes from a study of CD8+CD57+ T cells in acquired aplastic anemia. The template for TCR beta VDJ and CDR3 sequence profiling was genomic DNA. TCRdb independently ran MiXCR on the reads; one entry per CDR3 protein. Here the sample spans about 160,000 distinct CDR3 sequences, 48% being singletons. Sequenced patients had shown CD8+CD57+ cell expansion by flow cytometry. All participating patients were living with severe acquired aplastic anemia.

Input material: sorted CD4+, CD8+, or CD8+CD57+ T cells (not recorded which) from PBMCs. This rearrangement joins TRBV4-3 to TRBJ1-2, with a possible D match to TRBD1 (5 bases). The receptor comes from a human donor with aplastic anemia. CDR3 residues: CASSQGQGYGNYGYTF. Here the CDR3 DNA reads TGCGCCAGCAGCCAAGGGCAGGGATACGGAAACTATGGCTACACCTTC.